The next 4 T cell receptor beta chains were all read from a single sample in a study of T cell responses to AZD1222 COVID-19 vaccine. Profiling relied on immunoSEQ multiplex PCR, and the TCRdb table lists in-frame clones only, not all of them. The table shows 100,000 to 150,000 clones, with about 88% occurring only once. The sequencing used peripheral blood, collected on day 0 of AZD1222 vaccination. The receptors derive from an adult in good health.

This rearrangement joins TRBV24-1 to TRBJ2-1; possibly TRBD2 for D (5 bases). The CDR3 covers 13 residues. Germline-derived CDR1 and CDR2 are KGHDR and SFDVKD. Deletions cut 10 bases from V and 0 bases from J, with 9 bases between. CDR3 region: CATQRSSYNEQFF. The CDR3 DNA sequence: TGTGCCACGCAGCGGAGCTCCTACAATGAGCAGTTCTTC.

V is TRBV4-1 and J is TRBJ1-3; TRBD1 might be the D (5 bases). Germline V gene data show CDR1 as MGHRA and CDR2 as YSYEKL. CDR3 length: 16 amino acids. Trimming left V 2 bases short and J 0 bases short, with 11 bases between. The CDR3 sequence: CASSQPGTDSGNTIYF. The DNA of the CDR3 is TGCGCCAGCAGCCAACCTGGGACCGACTCTGGAAACACCATATATTTT.

The V gene is TRBV7-2, the J gene TRBJ1-2, with a weak D call TRBD1 (6 bases). CDR3 length equals 14 residues. CDR1 is SGHTA, CDR2 FQGNSA, per germline. Between the trimmed V and J ends, which lost 4 bases and 3 bases, there was a span of 12 bases. CDR3 in DNA: TGTGCCAGCAGCTATTCGGACAGAGACTATGGCTACACCTTC. Translating it yields CASSYSDRDYGYTF.

The chain is built from TRBV11-2 and TRBJ2-7, with 9 nucleotides matching TRBD2. From germline, CDR1 is SGHAT and CDR2 FQNNGV. After removal of 4 bases from V and 4 bases from J, the junction contained 8 bases not matched to a gene. This CDR3 is 15 amino acids long. The CDR3 loop is CASSSAGLAGYEQYF. CDR3 DNA: TGTGCCAGCAGCTCCGCGGGTCTAGCGGGGTACGAGCAGTACTTC. Together with reference TRBV11-2 and TRBJ2-7, the CDR3 gives the full variable domain: EAGVAQSPRYKIIEKRQSVAFWCNPISGHATLYWYQQILGQGPKLLIQFQNNGVVDDSQLPKDRFSAERLKGVDSTLKIQPAKLEDSAVYLCASSSAGLAGYEQYFGPGTRLTVT.